This T cell receptor beta chain was sequenced during a study of PD-L1 blockade in urothelial cancer. Study-level information: Patients commenced intravenous atezolizumab, 1,200 mg every 3 weeks, in 2014. Analyses were performed on blood at 3 weeks after treatment start (the second dose) and at 6 weeks.

Findings of the study overall: Expansion of tumor-associated blood clones at 3 weeks was greater in durable-benefit patients.

A note on this clone: Its antigen is currently unknown.

Germline assignment: CDR1 MDHEN and CDR2 SYDVKM. V gave up 2 bases and J gave up 4 bases, with 13 bases separating them. CDR3 length equals 15 residues. Clones were read by immunoSEQ multiplex PCR, and TCRdb kept only the in-frame ones, dropping some. Among about 100,000 clones listed, 90% to 95% were seen once. V is TRBV28 and J is TRBJ2-3; TRBD2 is a possible D gene (6 bases). Specimen: PBMCs, collected around atezolizumab (anti-PD-L1) treatment. This TCR was recovered from a woman older than 75 with urothelial cancer. The CDR3 spells CASSLRPGVADTQYF. CDR3 in DNA: TGTGCCAGCAGTTTAAGGCCGGGGGTGGCAGATACGCAGTATTTT. Full variable domain (remainder filled in from reference TRBV28 and TRBJ2-3): DVKVTQSSRYLVKRTGEKVFLECVQDMDHENMFWYRQDPGLGLRLIYFSYDVKMKEKGDIPEGYSVSREKKERFSLILESASTNQTSMYLCASSLRPGVADTQYFGPGTRLTVL.